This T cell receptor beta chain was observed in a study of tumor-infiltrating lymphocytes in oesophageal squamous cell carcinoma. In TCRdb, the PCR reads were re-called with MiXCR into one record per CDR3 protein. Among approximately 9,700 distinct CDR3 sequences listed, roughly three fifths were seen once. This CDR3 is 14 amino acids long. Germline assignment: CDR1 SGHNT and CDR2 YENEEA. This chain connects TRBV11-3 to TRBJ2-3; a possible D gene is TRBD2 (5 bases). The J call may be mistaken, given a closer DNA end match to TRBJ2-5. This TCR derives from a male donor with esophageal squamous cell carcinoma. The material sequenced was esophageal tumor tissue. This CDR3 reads CASSLGRAGETQYF. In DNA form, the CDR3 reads TGTGCCAGCAGCTTAGGGCGGGCTGGAGAGACCCAGTACTTC.